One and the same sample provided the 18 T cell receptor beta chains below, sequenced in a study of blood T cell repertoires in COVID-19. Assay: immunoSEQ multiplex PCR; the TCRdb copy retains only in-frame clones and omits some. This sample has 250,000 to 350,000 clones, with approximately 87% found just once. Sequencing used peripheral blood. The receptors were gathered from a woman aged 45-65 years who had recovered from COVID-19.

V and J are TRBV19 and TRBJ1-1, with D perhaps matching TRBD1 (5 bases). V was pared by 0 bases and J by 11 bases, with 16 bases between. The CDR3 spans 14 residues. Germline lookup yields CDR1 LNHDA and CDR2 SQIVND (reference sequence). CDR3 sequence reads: CASSIDLPGRRAFF. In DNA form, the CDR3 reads TGTGCCAGTAGTATAGATCTCCCAGGGCGACGGGCTTTCTTT.

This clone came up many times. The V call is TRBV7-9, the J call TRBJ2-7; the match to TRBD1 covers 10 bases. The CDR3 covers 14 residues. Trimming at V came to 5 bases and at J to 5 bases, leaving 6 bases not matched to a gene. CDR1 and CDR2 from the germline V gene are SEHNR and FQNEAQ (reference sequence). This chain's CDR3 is CASSPKGQGNEQYF. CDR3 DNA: TGTGCCAGCAGCCCTAAGGGACAGGGGAACGAGCAGTACTTC.

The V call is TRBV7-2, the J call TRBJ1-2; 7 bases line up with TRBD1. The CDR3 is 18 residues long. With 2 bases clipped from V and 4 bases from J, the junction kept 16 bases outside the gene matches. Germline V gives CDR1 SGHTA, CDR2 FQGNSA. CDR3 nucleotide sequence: TGTGCCAGCAGCTTATTAGTTAACGTCTTGGAGGGGGCCTATGGCTACACCTTC. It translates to CASSLLVNVLEGAYGYTF.

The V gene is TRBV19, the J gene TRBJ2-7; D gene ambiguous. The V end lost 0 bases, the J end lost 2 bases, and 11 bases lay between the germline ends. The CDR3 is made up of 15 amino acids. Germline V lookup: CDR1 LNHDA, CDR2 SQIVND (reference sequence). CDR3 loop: CASSIDHYPAYEQYF. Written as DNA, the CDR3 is TGTGCCAGTAGTATAGATCACTACCCCGCCTACGAGCAGTACTTC.

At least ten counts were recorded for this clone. CDR3 region: CASSLRAGYGYTF. For the CDR3, the DNA is TGTGCCAGCAGCCTCAGGGCAGGCTATGGCTACACCTTC. V gene TRBV3-1 (or the pseudogene TRBV3-2) combines with J gene TRBJ1-2; D perhaps matches TRBD1 (5 bases). Trimming took off 4 bases at V and 4 bases at J, with 10 bases between the two ends. This CDR3 comprises 13 residues. Germline values: CDR1 LGHDT, CDR2 YNNKEL (reference sequence).

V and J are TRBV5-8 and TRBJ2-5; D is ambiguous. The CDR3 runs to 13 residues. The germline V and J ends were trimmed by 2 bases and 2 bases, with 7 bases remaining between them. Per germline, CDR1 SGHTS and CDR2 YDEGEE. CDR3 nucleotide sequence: TGTGCCAGCAGCTTTCAGGTTCAAGAGACCCAGTACTTC. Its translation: CASSFQVQETQYF.

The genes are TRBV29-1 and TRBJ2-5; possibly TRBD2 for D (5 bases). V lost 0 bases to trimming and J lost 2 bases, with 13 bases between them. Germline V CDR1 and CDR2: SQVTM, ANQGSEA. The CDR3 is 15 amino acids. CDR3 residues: CSVEDRWGVQETQYF. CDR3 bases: TGCAGCGTTGAAGATCGTTGGGGAGTACAAGAGACCCAGTACTTC.

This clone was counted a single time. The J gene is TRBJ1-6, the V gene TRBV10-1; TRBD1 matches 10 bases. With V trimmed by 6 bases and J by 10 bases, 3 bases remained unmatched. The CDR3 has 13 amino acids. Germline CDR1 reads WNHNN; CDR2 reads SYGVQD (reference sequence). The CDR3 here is CASSWDRGSPLHF. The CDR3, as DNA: TGCGCCAGCAGCTGGGACAGGGGATCACCCCTCCACTTT.

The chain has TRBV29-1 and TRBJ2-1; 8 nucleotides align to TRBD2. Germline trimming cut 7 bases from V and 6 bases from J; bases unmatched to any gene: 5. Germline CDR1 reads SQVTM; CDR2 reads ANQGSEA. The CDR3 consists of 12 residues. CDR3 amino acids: CSAGRGVNEQFF. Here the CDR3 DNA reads TGCAGCGCCGGGCGGGGGGTCAATGAGCAGTTCTTC.

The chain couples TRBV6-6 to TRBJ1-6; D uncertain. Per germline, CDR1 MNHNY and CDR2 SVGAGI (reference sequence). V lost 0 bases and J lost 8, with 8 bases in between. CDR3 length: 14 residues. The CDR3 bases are TGTGCCAGCAGTTACTCGGAGAGCGATTCACCCCTCCACTTT. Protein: CASSYSESDSPLHF.

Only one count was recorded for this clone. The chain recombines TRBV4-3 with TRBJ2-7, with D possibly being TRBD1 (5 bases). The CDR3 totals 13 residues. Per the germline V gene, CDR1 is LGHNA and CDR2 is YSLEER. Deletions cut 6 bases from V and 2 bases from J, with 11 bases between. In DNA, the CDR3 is TGCGCCAGCAGTTATGACAGCACCTACGAGCAGTACTTC. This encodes CASSYDSTYEQYF.

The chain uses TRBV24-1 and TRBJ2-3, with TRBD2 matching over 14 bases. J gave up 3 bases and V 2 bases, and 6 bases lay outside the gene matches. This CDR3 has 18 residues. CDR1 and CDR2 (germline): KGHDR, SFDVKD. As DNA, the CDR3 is TGTGCCACCAGTGATTCCGGGACTAGCGGGAGTCTGACAGATACGCAGTATTTT. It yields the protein CATSDSGTSGSLTDTQYF.

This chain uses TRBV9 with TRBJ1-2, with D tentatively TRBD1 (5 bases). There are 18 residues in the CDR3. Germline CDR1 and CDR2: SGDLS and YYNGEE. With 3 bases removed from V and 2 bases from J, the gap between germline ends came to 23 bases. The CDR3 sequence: CASSAGRGAATGNYGYTF. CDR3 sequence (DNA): TGTGCCAGCAGCGCTGGGAGGGGAGCAGCCACCGGCAACTATGGCTACACCTTC.

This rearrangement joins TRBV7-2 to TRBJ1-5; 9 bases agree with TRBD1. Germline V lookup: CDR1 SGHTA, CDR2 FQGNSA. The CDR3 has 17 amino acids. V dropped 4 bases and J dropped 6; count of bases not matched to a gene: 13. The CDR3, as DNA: TGTGCCAGCAGCTCACCGGGACAGGGCCCCAGGAGTCAGCCCCAGCATTTT. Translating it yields CASSSPGQGPRSQPQHF.

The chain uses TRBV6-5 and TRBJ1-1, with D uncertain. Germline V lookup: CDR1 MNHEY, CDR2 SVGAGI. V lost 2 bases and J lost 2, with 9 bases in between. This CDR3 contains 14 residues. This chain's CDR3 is CASSYQMGNTEAFF. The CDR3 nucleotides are TGTGCCAGCAGTTACCAGATGGGCAACACTGAAGCTTTCTTT.

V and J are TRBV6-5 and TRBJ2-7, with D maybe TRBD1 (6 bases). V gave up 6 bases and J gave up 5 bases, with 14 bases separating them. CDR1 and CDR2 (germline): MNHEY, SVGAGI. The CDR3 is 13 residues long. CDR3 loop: CASSTGMIHEQYF. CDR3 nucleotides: TGTGCCAGCAGCACAGGGATGATACACGAGCAGTACTTC.

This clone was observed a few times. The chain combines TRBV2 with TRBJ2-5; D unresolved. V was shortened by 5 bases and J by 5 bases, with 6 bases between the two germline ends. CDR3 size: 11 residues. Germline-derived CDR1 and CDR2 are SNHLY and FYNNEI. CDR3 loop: CASSPLETQYF. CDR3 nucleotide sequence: TGTGCCAGCAGTCCGTTGGAGACCCAGTACTTC.

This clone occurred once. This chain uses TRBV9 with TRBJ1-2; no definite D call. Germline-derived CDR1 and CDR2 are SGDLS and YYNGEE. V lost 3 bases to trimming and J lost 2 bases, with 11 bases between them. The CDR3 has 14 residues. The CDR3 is CASSGSQANYGYTF. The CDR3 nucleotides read TGTGCCAGCAGCGGGTCCCAGGCCAACTATGGCTACACCTTC.